This TCR beta chain emerged from a study of blood T cell repertoires in COVID-19. Study details: Material from acute and convalescent COVID-19 was sourced from the United States, Italy and Spain.

The table came from immunoSEQ multiplex PCR; TCRdb's copy has only in-frame clones and leaves some out. The repertoire includes over 50,000 clones, 88% of them detected once, and more than 4% sits in the top ten. This CDR3 has 13 amino acids. The germline gives CDR1 SGHRS, CDR2 YFSETQ. Trimming stripped 7 bases from V and 9 bases from J, with 17 bases between. The chain is built from TRBV5-1 and TRBJ1-5; D remains ambiguous. This receptor was obtained from a human donor in a cohort sampled during active COVID-19. Input material: peripheral blood. As DNA, the CDR3 is TGCGCCAGCTTGGGCCAAGATTTTCTGCCCCAGCATTTT. Translated: CASLGQDFLPQHF.